The T cell receptor beta chain described here comes from a study of T cells in Graves' hyperthyroidism and ophthalmopathy. The PBMCs were sourced from fresh peripheral blood (more than 9 ml). TCR beta CDR3 region amplification was performed from RNA transcripts. First-round RT-PCR with HTBI primers amplified the TCR CDR3 region. One entry per CDR3 protein, called by TCRdb with MiXCR from the multiplex PCR reads. The sample records 350,000 or so distinct CDR3 sequences, 15% to 20% being singletons. This clonotype was seen many times. The CDR3 totals 16 residues. Germline loops: CDR1 KGHDR, CDR2 SFDVKD. V was trimmed by 6 bases and J by 8 bases, leaving 21 bases between them.

Sample: blood. The origin of this receptor is a woman aged 25 to 39 with Graves' hyperthyroidism that later progressed to Graves' ophthalmopathy. V gene TRBV24-1 combines with J gene TRBJ2-2, with a possible D match to TRBD1 (5 bases). The CDR3 DNA is TGTGCCACCAGTCGGCAGGGCACGTCCGTACAGGGGGAGCTGTTTTTT. Its protein product is CATSRQGTSVQGELFF.